This TCR beta chain was identified during a study of long-term antiretroviral therapy in people with HIV. Germline V gene data show CDR1 as SGHTA and CDR2 as FQGTGA. This CDR3 comprises 13 residues. Trimming left V 1 base short and J 9 bases short, with 10 bases between. Samples were assayed with immunoSEQ v3.0 at survey level. Here immunoSEQ multiplex PCR was the method, and the copy in TCRdb shows in-frame clones only, minus some. Counted here are 35,000 to 40,000 clones, 94% occurring once; the ten biggest clones make up about 3.6%. The TCR originated in a woman aged 45-65 years with HIV. Sequenced material: unsorted PBMCs, taken 4.1 years after starting antiretroviral therapy. The chain is built from TRBV7-3 and TRBJ2-1; D may be TRBD2 (6 bases). CDR3: CASSLRLVGEQFF. The CDR3 nucleotides read TGTGCCAGCAGCTTAAGACTAGTTGGTGAGCAGTTCTTC.